Sequencing of this TCR beta chain was carried out in a study of blood T cells in healthy people across ages. Germline V gene sequence: CDR1 LNHDA, CDR2 SQIVND (reference sequence). V was clipped by 5 bases and J by 0 bases, with 11 bases between them. The CDR3 is made up of 15 amino acids. Study conclusions and caveats: Diversity was estimated from one million T cells, and these estimates were considered underestimates. As age increased, TCR beta diversity per million T cells fell in a roughly linear fashion.

Researchers report isolating at least 6 million PBMCs per sample. As to this clonotype: Antigen unknown.

Using a J-beta primer mix together with a sample-barcoded 5' primer, a second PCR was run for about 6 to 11 cycles. All cDNA molecules were each tagged by a template-switch adaptor with 12 random nucleotides. TCRdb passed the 5' RACE reads through MiXCR, listing each CDR3 protein once. This sample carries more than 650,000 distinct CDR3 sequences, around a fifth of them seen once, and the ten largest clones take roughly a fifth. Specimen: blood. The sequence derives from a man aged 70 or older in good health. The chain combines TRBV19 with TRBJ1-5; D possibly corresponds to TRBD1 (6 bases). CDR3 nucleotide sequence: TGTGCCAGTAGTTACGGGGGGCTTAGCAATCAGCCCCAGCATTTT. It translates to CASSYGGLSNQPQHF. Looking up the rest from reference TRBV19 and TRBJ1-5 gives the full variable domain: DGGITQSPKYLFRKEGQNVTLSCEQNLNHDAMYWYRQDPGQGLRLIYYSQIVNDFQKGDIAEGYSVSREKKESFPLTVTSAQKNPTAFYLCASSYGGLSNQPQHFGDGTRLSIL.